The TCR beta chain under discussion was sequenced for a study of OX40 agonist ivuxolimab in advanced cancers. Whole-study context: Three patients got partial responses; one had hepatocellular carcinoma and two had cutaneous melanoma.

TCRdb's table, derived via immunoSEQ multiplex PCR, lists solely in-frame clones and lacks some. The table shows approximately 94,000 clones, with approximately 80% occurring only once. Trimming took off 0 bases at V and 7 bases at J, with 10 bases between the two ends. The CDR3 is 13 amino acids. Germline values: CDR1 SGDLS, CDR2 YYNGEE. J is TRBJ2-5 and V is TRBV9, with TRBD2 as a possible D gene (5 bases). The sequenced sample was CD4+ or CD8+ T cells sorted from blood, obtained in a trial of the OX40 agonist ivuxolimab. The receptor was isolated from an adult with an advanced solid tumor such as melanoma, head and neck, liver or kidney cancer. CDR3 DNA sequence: TGTGCCAGCAGCGTAGCTGCGGGTGGGACCCAGTACTTC. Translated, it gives CASSVAAGGTQYF.